The 7 T cell receptor beta chains given below trace back to one sample, sequenced in a study of T-cell reconstitution after alpha-beta-depleted transplantation in children (dated by TCRdb to between 2015 and 2016). Libraries were made using PCR. The listed sequencing device is Illumina HiSeq 2500. TCR libraries were prepared with molecular barcoding, using unique molecular identifiers to normalize TCRbeta repertoire quantification. The public reads were reprocessed in TCRdb via fastp at Q25 and MiXCR, keeping in-frame beta chains. Entries that share a CDR3 protein sequence are merged under the most common genes and DNA. This sample lists hundreds of thousands of distinct CDR3 sequences; approximately 14% were detected once. 0.65% to 0.9% of the sample goes to the ten largest clones. This specimen's treatment or condition label, per the study, means: allogeneic hematopoietic cell transplantation with graft depleted of TCRalphabeta T cells and CD19 B cells.

The material sequenced was PBMCs, taken before TCRalphabeta/CD19-depleted stem cell transplant. All receptors come from a girl aged 2 to 9 with congenital amegakaryocytic thrombocytopenia, due to receive a stem cell transplant.

This clonotype was counted at least ten times. The CDR3, as DNA: TGCAGCGTTGAATCCGGGAGTACTTACGAGCAGTACTTC. It encodes CSVESGSTYEQYF. The chain has TRBV29-1 and TRBJ2-7; D possibly corresponds to TRBD2 (6 bases). The germline V and J ends were trimmed by 2 bases and 4 bases, with 12 bases remaining between them. The CDR3 is 13 amino acids. Germline values: CDR1 SQVTM, CDR2 ANQGSEA.

This clonotype appeared a few times. The gene calls are TRBV7-4 and TRBJ2-5; no clear D. Germline V CDR1 and CDR2: SGHVT, SQSDAQ. Trimming stripped 2 bases from V and 5 bases from J, with 21 bases between. CDR3 length: 17 residues. CDR3 nucleotides: TGTGCCAGCAGCTTACCCGCCGGGCAGCAAGTTCGGGAGACCCAGTACTTC. It encodes CASSLPAGQQVRETQYF.

In its sample, this clonotype was seen a few times. The V gene is TRBV29-1, the J gene TRBJ1-5; D remains unclear. CDR3 size: 13 residues. Germline V lookup: CDR1 SQVTM, CDR2 ANQGSEA. V was cut by 4 bases and J by 5 bases, with 12 bases left in between. CDR3 protein: CSVGLRHDQPQHF. As DNA, the CDR3 is TGCAGCGTTGGCCTCCGGCACGATCAGCCCCAGCATTTT.

This clonotype has just a few counts. The chain employs TRBV5-1 and TRBJ2-7; 14 nucleotides match TRBD2. V was pared by 4 bases and J by 2 bases, with 11 bases of the junction left unmatched. The CDR3 loop spans 18 amino acids. CDR1 and CDR2 from the germline V gene are SGHRS and YFSETQ. In DNA form, the CDR3 reads TGCGCCAGCAGCCGCCCGGGACTAGCGGGAGTTTATGCCTACGAGCAGTACTTC. Its protein product is CASSRPGLAGVYAYEQYF.

This clonotype was seen more than once but under ten times. V usage is TRBV7-3 and J usage is TRBJ2-1; 11 bases line up with TRBD2. The junction had 8 bases not matched to a gene; V was cut back by 5 bases and J by 8 bases. CDR1 is SGHTA and CDR2 is FQGTGA in the germline V gene. The CDR3 sequence is 15 residues long. CDR3 residues: CASSTTSGGPDEQFF. The CDR3 DNA follows: TGTGCCAGCAGCACTACTAGCGGGGGCCCCGATGAGCAGTTCTTC.

This clonotype appeared a few times. V is TRBV3-1 and J is TRBJ1-1, with D unclear. The germline V and J ends were trimmed by 0 bases and 10 bases, with 12 bases remaining between them. Germline V lookup: CDR1 LGHDT, CDR2 YNNKEL (reference sequence). The CDR3 totals 13 residues. The CDR3 DNA is TGTGCCAGCAGCCAAGATCTTGTGGCGGCAGCTTTCTTT. This sequence encodes CASSQDLVAAAFF. Variable domain in full (rest from reference TRBV3-1 and TRBJ1-1): DTAVSQTPKYLVTQMGNDKSIKCEQNLGHDTMYWYKQDSKKFLKIMFSYNNKELIINETVPNRFSPKSPDKAHLNLHINSLELGDSAVYFCASSQDLVAAAFFGQGTRLTVV.

This clonotype was recorded at least ten times. This sequence joins TRBV20-1 and TRBJ2-3; 11 bases align to TRBD2. In germline, CDR1 is DFQATT, CDR2 SNEGSKA (reference sequence). The CDR3 has 17 residues. V lost 5 bases, J lost 1 base, and 11 bases stayed unmatched. CDR3 sequence: CSAPWLAGGLGTDTQYF. CDR3 nucleotide sequence: TGCAGTGCTCCGTGGCTAGCGGGAGGCCTAGGCACAGATACGCAGTATTTT.